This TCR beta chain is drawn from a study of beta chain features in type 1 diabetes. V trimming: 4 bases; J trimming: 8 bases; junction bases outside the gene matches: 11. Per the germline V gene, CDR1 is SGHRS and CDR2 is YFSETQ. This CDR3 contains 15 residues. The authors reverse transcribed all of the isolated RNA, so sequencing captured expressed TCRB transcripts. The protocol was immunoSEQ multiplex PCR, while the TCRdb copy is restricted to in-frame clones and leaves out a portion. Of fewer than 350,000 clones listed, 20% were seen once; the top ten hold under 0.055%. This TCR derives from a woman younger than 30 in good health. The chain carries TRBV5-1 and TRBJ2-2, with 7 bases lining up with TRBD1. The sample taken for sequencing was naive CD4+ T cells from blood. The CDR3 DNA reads TGCGCCAGCAGCGAAGCGACAGGGTGGACAGGGGAGCTGTTTTTT. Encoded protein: CASSEATGWTGELFF.